The rows below give T cell receptor beta chains drawn from one sample of a study of early stage breast cancer tumors. The repertoire was sequenced with immunoSEQ multiplex PCR; TCRdb's copy has only in-frame clones and lacks some. Among about 14,000 clones listed, over 60% were seen once. The sequencing sample was made of normal breast tissue next to the tumor. These receptors were collected from a person in their fifties or sixties with breast cancer. Both conserved end residues are part of each CDR3. D genes are given only for firm matches. Clone size is stated in some rows and not others, as once, few, many or a class when expanded.

d_call | j_call | clone_size | v_call | cdr3_aa | cdr3_nt
TRBD2 | TRBJ2-3 | once | TRBV4-3 | CASSQDLSGETDTQYF | TGCGCCAGCAGCCAAGATCTCAGCGGGGAAACAGATACGCAGTATTTT
. | TRBJ1-1 | . | TRBV9 | CASSGGQLNTEAFF | TGTGCCAGCAGCGGCGGACAGTTGAACACTGAAGCTTTCTTT
. | TRBJ2-7 | few | TRBV19 | CASSLQGVSYEQYF | TGTGCCAGTAGTTTACAGGGTGTATCCTACGAGCAGTACTTC
. | TRBJ2-1 | once | TRBV7-8 | CASSLVLHEQFF | TGTGCCAGCAGCTTAGTCTTACATGAGCAGTTCTTC
. | TRBJ2-1 | . | TRBV7-6 | CASSPQEYNEQFF | TGTGCCAGCAGCCCTCAGGAGTACAATGAGCAGTTCTTC
TRBD2 | TRBJ2-1 | . | TRBV4-2 | CASSLTGGGSGRASYNEQFF | TGTGCCAGCAGCCTGACTGGGGGGGGTAGCGGGAGGGCCTCCTACAATGAGCAGTTCTTC
. | TRBJ1-1 | . | TRBV29-1 | CSVRGQMNTEAFF | TGCAGCGTCCGCGGACAAATGAACACTGAAGCTTTCTTT
. | TRBJ1-4 | . | TRBV10-3 | CAISNNPGANEKLFF | TGTGCCATCAGCAATAATCCAGGGGCTAATGAAAAACTGTTTTTT
. | TRBJ2-5 | . | TRBV14 | CASSQEEIGQTQYF | TGTGCCAGCAGCCAAGAAGAGATAGGACAGACCCAGTACTTC
TRBD1 | TRBJ1-5 | . | TRBV6-5 | CASSQQGNQPQHF | TGTGCCAGCAGCCAACAGGGGAATCAGCCCCAGCATTTT